Listed below are T cell receptor beta chains from one sample, sequenced in a study of OX40 agonist ivuxolimab in advanced cancers. Method: immunoSEQ multiplex PCR; TCRdb's copy keeps in-frame clones and lacks some. The data hold around 31,000 clones, with about nine tenths observed a single time. Sample: CD4+ or CD8+ T cells sorted from blood, taken in a trial of the OX40 agonist ivuxolimab. The origin of the receptors is an adult with an advanced solid tumor such as melanoma, head and neck, liver or kidney cancer. Each CDR3 is given with its conserved first and last residue. D genes are given only for firm matches. Not every row has a clone size; where given, it reads once, few, many or a size class.

D gene	clone size	J gene	V gene	CDR3 DNA	CDR3 protein
.	once	TRBJ2-1	TRBV5-1	TGCGCCAGCAGCTTTATTGAGCAGTTCTTC	CASSFIEQFF
TRBD2	.	TRBJ2-5	TRBV7-9	TGTGCCAGCAGCTCCACTAGCGGGAGTTCGTTCCCAGAGACCCAGTACTTC	CASSSTSGSSFPETQYF
TRBD2	.	TRBJ2-1	TRBV4-1	TGCGCCAGCAGAGGGACTAACTATGAGCAGTTCTTC	CASRGTNYEQFF
.	.	TRBJ2-5	TRBV7-2	TGTGCCAGCAGCTTAGCGCAGATGGAAGAGACCCAGTACTTC	CASSLAQMEETQYF
TRBD1	.	TRBJ2-7	TRBV6-5	TGTGCCAGCAGTTACTCTAGGGGGCGGCCACAATACGAGCAGTACTTC	CASSYSRGRPQYEQYF
.	.	TRBJ2-7	TRBV5-4	TGTGCCAGCAGTTTGCCCGGCGCCGAGCAGTACTTC	CASSLPGAEQYF
.	.	TRBJ1-2	TRBV11-2	TGTGCCAGCAGCCTCGGGACACCGATCAGTCGTGGCTACACCTTC	CASSLGTPISRGYTF
.	.	TRBJ2-1	TRBV2	TGTGCCAGCAGTGCCATCTACGAAGCAGGGTATGAGCAGTTCTTC	CASSAIYEAGYEQFF
.	.	TRBJ1-5	TRBV5-4	TGTGCCAGCAGCGAGGGAGTTTCTGGCAATCAGCCCCAGCATTTT	CASSEGVSGNQPQHF
.	.	TRBJ2-2	TRBV7-9	TGTGCCAGCAGCCCAATCCCTGCGGGCGCCGGGGAGCTGTTTTTT	CASSPIPAGAGELFF
.	.	TRBJ1-1	TRBV15	TGTGCCACCAGCAGAGCTGGTGAGGGAACCGAAGCTTTCTTT	CATSRAGEGTEAFF
TRBD2	.	TRBJ2-7	TRBV4-1	TGCGCCAGCAGCTTGGAGGGCCGGGGGGACCTCTACGAGCAGTACTTC	CASSLEGRGDLYEQYF
.	once	TRBJ1-1	TRBV7-9	TGTGCCAGCATATTCCTGAACACTGAAGCTTTCTTT	CASIFLNTEAFF
.	once	TRBJ2-5	TRBV27	TGTGCCAGCAGTTCCCCGGCGGACGAGACCCAGTACTTC	CASSSPADETQYF
TRBD1	.	TRBJ1-1	TRBV9	TGTGCCAGCAGCACCGCGGGGGACAGAGCTTTCTTT	CASSTAGDRAFF
.	.	TRBJ2-5	TRBV19	TGTGCCAGTAGTATCGCCCAGGGGGAGACCCAGTACTTC	CASSIAQGETQYF
TRBD1	.	TRBJ1-2	TRBV27	TGTGCCAGCAGTTTCCTCGGACAGGCCGGGGGCTATGGCTACACCTTC	CASSFLGQAGGYGYTF
.	.	TRBJ1-5	TRBV19	TGTGCCAGTAGTATGCCCGGGGGCTGGGGTCAGCCCCAGCATTTT	CASSMPGGWGQPQHF
TRBD2	.	TRBJ2-3	TRBV28	TGTGCCAGCAGACAACTTAGCGGGAGCGGTTATACGCAGTATTTT	CASRQLSGSGYTQYF
.	.	TRBJ1-6	TRBV19	TGTGCCAGTAGTATAGGATCCAGGGGTGACTCACCCCTCCACTTT	CASSIGSRGDSPLHF
.	few	TRBJ1-1	TRBV19	TGTGCCAGTAGTGCCAACCGGGCTGAAGCTTTCTTT	CASSANRAEAFF
TRBD2	.	TRBJ2-5	TRBV9	TGTGCCAGCAGCCCATTTGTGGCTAGCGGGAGAGTAGAGACCCAGTACTTC	CASSPFVASGRVETQYF
.	.	TRBJ2-2	TRBV27	TGTGCCAGCAGTTTATCGGGAGGGGGCGTCACCGGGGAGCTGTTTTTT	CASSLSGGGVTGELFF
.	.	TRBJ2-7	TRBV11-2	TGTGCCAGCAGCCTGACGGACAGTGGCTCCTACGAGCAGTACTTC	CASSLTDSGSYEQYF
.	.	TRBJ2-3	TRBV7-6	TGTGCCAGCAGCCCAAGCCCAGGGATCAGCACAGATACGCAGTATTTT	CASSPSPGISTDTQYF
TRBD1	.	TRBJ2-7	TRBV7-2	TGTGCCAGCAACTGGGACAGTACCTACGAGCAGTACTTC	CASNWDSTYEQYF
TRBD2	.	TRBJ2-1	TRBV4-1	TGCGCCAGCAGCCAAGAAATCGGGGGGGCGCATAATGAGCAGTTCTTC	CASSQEIGGAHNEQFF
.	once	TRBJ2-7	TRBV6-9	TGTGCCAGCAGTTACTCAACTGGTTACTACGAGCAGTACTTC	CASSYSTGYYEQYF
.	.	TRBJ2-7	TRBV6-5	TGTGCCAGCAGCCCGGAGTATCCTCTGTTCTACGAGCAGTACTTC	CASSPEYPLFYEQYF
TRBD2	.	TRBJ2-2	TRBV7-9	TGTGCCAGCGCCGGCACGTTCGAACTAGCGGGAACGAACACCGGGGAGCTGTTTTTT	CASAGTFELAGTNTGELFF
.	.	TRBJ1-4	TRBV28	TGTGCCAGCAGTCCTACGAACCTATTAGGGAAACTGTTTTTT	CASSPTNLLGKLFF
TRBD1	.	TRBJ2-7	TRBV11-3	TGTGCCAGCAGCTTGGGGACAGAGGGCTACGAGCAGTACTTC	CASSLGTEGYEQYF
.	.	TRBJ2-1	TRBV7-9	TGTGCCAGCAGCTCCCTACACGGGGGTGAGCAGTTCTTC	CASSSLHGGEQFF
TRBD1	once	TRBJ2-3	TRBV5-1	TGCGCCAGCAGCTTACAGGGGGCGGATGTGACAGATACGCAGTATTTT	CASSLQGADVTDTQYF
TRBD2	.	TRBJ2-5	TRBV7-9	TGTGCCAGCAGCTCGGGACTAGCGGGATGGGGAGAGACCCAGTACTTC	CASSSGLAGWGETQYF
TRBD1	.	TRBJ2-2	TRBV29-1	TGCAGCGTTTCCGGGACAGGACTCACCGGGGAGCTGTTTTTT	CSVSGTGLTGELFF
.	.	TRBJ1-5	TRBV5-1	TGCGCCAGCAGCCCTTGGCCGGATAGCAATCAGCCCCAGCATTTT	CASSPWPDSNQPQHF
.	.	TRBJ1-5	TRBV7-6	TGTGCCAGCAGCCTAGCCGTTTGGGAGCCCCAGCATTTT	CASSLAVWEPQHF
TRBD1	.	TRBJ2-3	TRBV4-1	TGCGCCAGCAGCGGGGCCGGGACAGGGAGCACAGATACGCAGTATTTT	CASSGAGTGSTDTQYF
.	.	TRBJ1-5	TRBV7-6	TGTGCCAGCAGCCCCACGGTGTGGGAGCCCCAGCATTTT	CASSPTVWEPQHF
.	.	TRBJ1-2	TRBV6-1	TGTGCCAGCAGTGGTGAACAGTACTATGGCTACACCTTC	CASSGEQYYGYTF